This TCR beta chain was sequenced in a study of T-cell memory formation after mild COVID-19. Study as a whole: Largely donor-specific sequence clusters came from a couple of donors.

In the case of this clonotype: What it binds is unknown.

Study-wide results and limits: Among clones contracting day 15 to 85, CD4/CD8 was balanced, whereas later expanders leaned CD4+. Whether second-wave clones peaking at day 37 were SARS-CoV-2 specific went unconfirmed.

MiXCR, run by TCRdb on the 5' RACE reads, gives a single entry per CDR3 protein. The data show some 320,000 distinct CDR3 sequences, with approximately 15% seen just once and around 23% held by the top ten. Germline V gene lookup returns CDR1 MNHEY and CDR2 SVGAGI. The CDR3 loop spans 14 amino acids. The germline V and J ends were trimmed by 2 bases and 7 bases, with 12 bases remaining between them. Specimen: PBMCs or a T cell subset sorted from them (not recorded which). This clonotype originated in a man aged 18 to 29 who had mild COVID-19 (a few samples of this study predate the infection). Cell type and time point are not known. V is TRBV6-5 and J is TRBJ2-1; maybe TRBD2 (5 bases). The DNA for the CDR3 is TGTGCCAGCAGTTACGGATCTCGGGGAAATGAGCAGTTCTTC. It encodes CASSYGSRGNEQFF.